Given below is one T cell receptor (beta chain) in context. Its antigen is unknown. This record belongs to a study of T cell responses to AZD1222 COVID-19 vaccine. Broader study findings: At 160-218 and 743-854, vaccine-associated CD4 TCRs were dominant, and they spanned spike. Only a handful of AZD1222 recipients, five to seven in all, had baseline seropositivity. No repertoire was sampled before or during the peak T cell response, only after it.

Data came from immunoSEQ multiplex PCR; TCRdb stores just in-frame clones and leaves some out. Here the sample spans 100,000 to 150,000 clones, about 92% being singletons. The germline gives CDR1 LNHDA, CDR2 SQIVND (reference sequence). The CDR3 is 12 residues long. Trimming removed 5 bases from V and 13 bases from J, with 12 bases in between. The TCR originated in an adult in good health. This chain connects TRBV19 to TRBJ1-6; TRBD1 might be the D (6 bases). This sample comprised peripheral blood, obtained on day 0 of MenACWY control vaccination. CDR3 sequence (DNA): TGTGCCAGTAGTCCGGGACACTGGCCCCTCCACTTT. Amino acids: CASSPGHWPLHF. Supplemented by reference TRBV19 and TRBJ1-6, the full variable domain reads DGGITQSPKYLFRKEGQNVTLSCEQNLNHDAMYWYRQDPGQGLRLIYYSQIVNDFQKGDIAEGYSVSREKKESFPLTVTSAQKNPTAFYLCASSPGHWPLHFGNGTRLTVT.